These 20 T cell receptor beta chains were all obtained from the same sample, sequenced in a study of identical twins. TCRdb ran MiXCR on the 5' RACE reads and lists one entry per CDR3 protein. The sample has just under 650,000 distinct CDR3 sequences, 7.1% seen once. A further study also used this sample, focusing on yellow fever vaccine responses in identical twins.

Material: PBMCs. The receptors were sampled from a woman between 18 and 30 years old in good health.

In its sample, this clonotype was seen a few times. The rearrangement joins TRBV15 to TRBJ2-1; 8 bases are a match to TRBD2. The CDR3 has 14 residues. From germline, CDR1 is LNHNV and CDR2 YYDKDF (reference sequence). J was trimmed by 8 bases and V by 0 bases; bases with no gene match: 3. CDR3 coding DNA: TGTGCCACCAGCAGAGAGGGACTAGGCTATGAGCAGTTCTTC. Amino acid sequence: CATSREGLGYEQFF.

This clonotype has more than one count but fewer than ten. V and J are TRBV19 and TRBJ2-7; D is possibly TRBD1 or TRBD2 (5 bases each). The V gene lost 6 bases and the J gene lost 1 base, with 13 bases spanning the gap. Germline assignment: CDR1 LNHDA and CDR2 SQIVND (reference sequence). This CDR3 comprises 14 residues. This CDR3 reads CASSRQGPSYEQYF. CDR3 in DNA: TGTGCCAGTAGCCGCCAGGGACCGTCCTACGAGCAGTACTTC.

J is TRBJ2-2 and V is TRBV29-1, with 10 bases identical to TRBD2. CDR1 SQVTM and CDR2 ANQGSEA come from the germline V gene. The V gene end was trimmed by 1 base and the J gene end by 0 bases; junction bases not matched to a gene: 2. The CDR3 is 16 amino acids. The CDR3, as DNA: TGCAGCGTTGAAGCCGGACTAGCGGCGAACACCGGGGAGCTGTTTTTT. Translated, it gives CSVEAGLAANTGELFF.

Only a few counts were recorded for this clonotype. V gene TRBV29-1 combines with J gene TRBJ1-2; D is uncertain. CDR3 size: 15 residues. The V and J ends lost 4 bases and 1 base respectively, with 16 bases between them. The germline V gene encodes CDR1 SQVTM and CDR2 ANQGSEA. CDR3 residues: CSVANSVSGNYGYTF. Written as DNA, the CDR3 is TGCAGCGTTGCTAACAGCGTCTCGGGTAACTATGGCTACACCTTC.

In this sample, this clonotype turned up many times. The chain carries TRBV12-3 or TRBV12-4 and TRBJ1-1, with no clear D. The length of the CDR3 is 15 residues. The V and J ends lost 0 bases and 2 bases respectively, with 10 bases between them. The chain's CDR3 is CASSLAGFENTEAFF. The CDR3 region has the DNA TGTGCCAGCAGTTTAGCGGGGTTTGAAAACACTGAAGCTTTCTTT.

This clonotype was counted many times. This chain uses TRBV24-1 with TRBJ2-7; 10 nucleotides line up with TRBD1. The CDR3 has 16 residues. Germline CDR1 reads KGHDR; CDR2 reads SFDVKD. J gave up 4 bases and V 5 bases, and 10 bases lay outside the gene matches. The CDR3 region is CATSGTGTGVSYEQYF. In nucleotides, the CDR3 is TGTGCCACCAGTGGAACCGGGACAGGGGTGTCGTACGAGCAGTACTTC.

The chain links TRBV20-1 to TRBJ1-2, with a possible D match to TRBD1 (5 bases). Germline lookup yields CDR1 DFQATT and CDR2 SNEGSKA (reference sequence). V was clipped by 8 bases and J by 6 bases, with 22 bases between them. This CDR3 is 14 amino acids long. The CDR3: CSPTRPGRADGYTF. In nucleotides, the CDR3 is TGCAGTCCCACACGCCCCGGCAGGGCAGATGGCTACACCTTC.

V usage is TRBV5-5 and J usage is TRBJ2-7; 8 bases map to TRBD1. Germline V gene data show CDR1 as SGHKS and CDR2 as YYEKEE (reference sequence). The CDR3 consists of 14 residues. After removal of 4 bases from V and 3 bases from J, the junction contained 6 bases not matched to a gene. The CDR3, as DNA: TGTGCCAGCAGCGCCGGACAGGGAGACTACGAGCAGTACTTC. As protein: CASSAGQGDYEQYF.

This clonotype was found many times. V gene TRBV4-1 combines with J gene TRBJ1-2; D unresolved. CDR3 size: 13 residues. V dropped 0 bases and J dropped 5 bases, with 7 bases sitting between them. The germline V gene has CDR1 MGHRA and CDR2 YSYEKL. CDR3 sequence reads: CASSQEVAYGYTF. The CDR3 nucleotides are TGCGCCAGCAGCCAAGAAGTGGCATATGGCTACACCTTC.

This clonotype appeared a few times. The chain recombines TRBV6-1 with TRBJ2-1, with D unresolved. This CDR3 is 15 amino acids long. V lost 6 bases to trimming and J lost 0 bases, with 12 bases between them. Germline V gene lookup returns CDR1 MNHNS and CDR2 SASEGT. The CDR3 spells CASRTDLFSYNEQFF. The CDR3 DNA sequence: TGTGCCAGCAGGACGGACCTCTTCTCCTACAATGAGCAGTTCTTC.

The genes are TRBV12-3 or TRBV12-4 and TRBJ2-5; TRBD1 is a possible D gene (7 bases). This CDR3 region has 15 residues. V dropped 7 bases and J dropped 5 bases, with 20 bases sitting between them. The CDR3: CASTPTSGGLETQYF. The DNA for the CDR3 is TGTGCCAGCACCCCGACTTCAGGGGGGCTGGAGACCCAGTACTTC.

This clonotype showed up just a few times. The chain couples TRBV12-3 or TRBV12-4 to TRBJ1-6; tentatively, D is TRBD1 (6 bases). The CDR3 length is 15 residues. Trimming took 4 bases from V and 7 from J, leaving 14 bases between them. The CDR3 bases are TGTGCCAGCAGTTCCAGGGGTAGCCAGAATTCACCCCTCCACTTT. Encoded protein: CASSSRGSQNSPLHF.

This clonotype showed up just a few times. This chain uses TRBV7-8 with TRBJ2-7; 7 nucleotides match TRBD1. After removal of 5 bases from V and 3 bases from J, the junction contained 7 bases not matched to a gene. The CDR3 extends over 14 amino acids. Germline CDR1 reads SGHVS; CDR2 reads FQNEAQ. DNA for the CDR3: TGTGCCAGCAGCCCTCGACAGGGAGACTACGAGCAGTACTTC. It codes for CASSPRQGDYEQYF.

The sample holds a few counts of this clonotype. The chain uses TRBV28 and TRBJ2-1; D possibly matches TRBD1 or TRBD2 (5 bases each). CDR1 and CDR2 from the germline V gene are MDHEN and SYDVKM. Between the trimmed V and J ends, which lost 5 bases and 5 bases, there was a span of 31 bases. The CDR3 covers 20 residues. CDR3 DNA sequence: TGTGCCAGCAGTGCCCTCCCCTGGGGACCAGTCCCACCCGGCGACAATGAGCAGTTCTTC. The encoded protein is CASSALPWGPVPPGDNEQFF.

CDR3 sequence (DNA): TGTGCCAGCAGCAAACGCCCCTTGGAAAAGAACACCGGGGAGCTGTTTTTT. Residues: CASSKRPLEKNTGELFF. The V gene is TRBV2, the J gene TRBJ2-2; D remains unclear. The V gene lost 6 bases and the J gene lost 1 base, with 18 bases spanning the gap. The CDR3 runs to 17 residues. Per the germline V gene, CDR1 is SNHLY and CDR2 is FYNNEI.

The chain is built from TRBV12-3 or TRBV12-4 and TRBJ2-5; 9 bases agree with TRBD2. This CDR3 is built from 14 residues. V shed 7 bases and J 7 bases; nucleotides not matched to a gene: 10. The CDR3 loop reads CASTMGAGGRTQYF. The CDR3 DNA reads TGTGCCAGCACAATGGGAGCGGGAGGTCGGACCCAGTACTTC.

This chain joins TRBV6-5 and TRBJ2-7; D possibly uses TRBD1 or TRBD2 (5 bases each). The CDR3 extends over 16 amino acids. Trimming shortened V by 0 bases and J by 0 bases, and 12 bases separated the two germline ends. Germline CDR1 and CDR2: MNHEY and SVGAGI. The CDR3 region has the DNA TGTGCCAGCAGTTACTCGAGGGCAGACAGCTCCTACGAGCAGTACTTC. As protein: CASSYSRADSSYEQYF.

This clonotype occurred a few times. CDR3 amino acids: CSALDGMNTEAFF. The CDR3 region has the DNA TGCAGTGCTTTAGACGGCATGAACACTGAAGCTTTCTTT. The V call is TRBV20-1, the J call TRBJ1-1, with D unclear. The CDR3 is made up of 13 amino acids. Germline V gene lookup returns CDR1 DFQATT and CDR2 SNEGSKA (reference sequence). Trimming cost V 5 bases and J 0 bases, with 10 bases left between them.

CDR3 residues: CASSQYGTSPVGELFF. The CDR3 coding sequence is TGTGCCAGCAGCCAGTACGGGACATCTCCTGTCGGGGAGCTGTTTTTT. The chain carries TRBV3-1 and TRBJ2-2; a weak D match, TRBD1 (6 bases). V gave up 3 bases and J gave up 7 bases, with 18 bases separating them. The CDR3 consists of 16 residues. Germline lookup yields CDR1 LGHDT and CDR2 YNNKEL (reference sequence). Full variable domain (remainder filled in from reference TRBV3-1 and TRBJ2-2): DTAVSQTPKYLVTQMGNDKSIKCEQNLGHDTMYWYKQDSKKFLKIMFSYNNKELIINETVPNRFSPKSPDKAHLNLHINSLELGDSAVYFCASSQYGTSPVGELFFGEGSRLTVL.

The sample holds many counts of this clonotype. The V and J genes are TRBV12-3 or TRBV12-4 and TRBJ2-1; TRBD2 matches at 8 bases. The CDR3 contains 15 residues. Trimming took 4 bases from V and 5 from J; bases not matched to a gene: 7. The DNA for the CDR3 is TGTGCCAGCAGTTACCCGGGACTAGTCCACAATGAGCAGTTCTTC. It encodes CASSYPGLVHNEQFF.